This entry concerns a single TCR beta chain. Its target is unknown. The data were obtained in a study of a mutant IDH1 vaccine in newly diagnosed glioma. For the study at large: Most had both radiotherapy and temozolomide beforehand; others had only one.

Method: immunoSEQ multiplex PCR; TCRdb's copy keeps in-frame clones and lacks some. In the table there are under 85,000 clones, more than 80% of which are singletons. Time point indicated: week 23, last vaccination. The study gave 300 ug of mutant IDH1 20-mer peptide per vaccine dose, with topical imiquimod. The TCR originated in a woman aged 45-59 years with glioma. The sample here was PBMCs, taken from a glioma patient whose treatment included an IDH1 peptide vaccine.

The chain's CDR3 is CASSGTGAPYSNQPQHF. In DNA, the CDR3 is TGTGCCAGTTCCGGGACAGGGGCACCATATAGCAATCAGCCCCAGCATTTT. V is TRBV19 and J is TRBJ1-5, with 10 positions matching TRBD1. This CDR3 comprises 17 residues. With 8 bases clipped from V and 0 bases from J, the junction kept 10 bases outside the gene matches. Germline loops: CDR1 LNHDA, CDR2 SQIVND (reference sequence).